The 24 T cell receptor beta chains in this list originate from one sample, sequenced in a study of metastatic and nonmetastatic thyroid tumors. TCRdb re-called the PCR reads through MiXCR. The profile covers about 32,000 clones, with approximately 7.4% appearing a single time and roughly two fifths taken by the ten largest. No treatment of any kind had been given to any patient before thyroid surgery. The specimen was blood. The receptors derive from a female donor with papillary thyroid cancer or a benign thyroid nodule (not recorded which). Some clones in this sample may be carry-over from other donors' samples.

This clone was found many times. This chain joins TRBV27 and TRBJ1-1; 7 bases match TRBD1. The CDR3 is 19 residues long. Per germline, CDR1 MNHEY and CDR2 SMNVEV (reference sequence). J gave up 0 bases and V 2 bases, and 15 bases lay outside the gene matches. CDR3 sequence: CASSLTLRQGRIMNTEAFF. CDR3 bases: TGTGCCAGCAGTTTAACCCTCCGACAGGGTCGTATTATGAACACTGAAGCTTTCTTT.

This clone was picked up many times. A much larger clone is a single base away; this may be a read error. The same CDR3 arises from other DNA sequences in this sample as well. The V gene is TRBV5-1, the J gene TRBJ2-7, with D tentatively TRBD1 (6 bases). The germline gives CDR1 SGHRS, CDR2 YFSETQ. The CDR3 runs 14 residues. This CDR3 is CASSLVPGAREQYF. DNA of the CDR3: TGCGCCAGCAGTTTGGTACCAGGGGCAAGGGAGCAGTACTTC.

This clone was observed a handful of times. This may be a read error, as it is one base from a much larger clone. The chain carries TRBV20-1 and TRBJ2-2; 8 nucleotides match TRBD2. CDR3 length: 13 amino acids. Per germline, CDR1 DFQATT and CDR2 SNEGSKA (reference sequence). V was pared by 7 bases and J by 5 bases, with 6 bases of the junction left unmatched. The CDR3 protein is CSERGGLTGELFF. Here the CDR3 DNA reads TGCAGTGAACGGGGGGGCCTGACCGGGGAGCTGTTTTTT.

There are many counts of this clone. The rearrangement joins TRBV18 to TRBJ2-5; D not resolved. V lost 4 bases and J lost 2, with 8 bases in between. This CDR3 has 13 amino acids. CDR1 and CDR2 from the germline V gene are KGHSH and LQKENI. CDR3 amino acids: CASSRSKQETQYF. CDR3 nucleotides: TGTGCCAGCTCACGTTCCAAACAAGAGACCCAGTACTTC. The full variable domain, its missing parts supplied by reference TRBV18 and TRBJ2-5, is NAGVMQNPRHLVRRRGQEARLRCSPMKGHSHVYWYRQLPEEGLKFMVYLQKENIIDESGMPKERFSAEFPKEGPSILRIQQVVRGDSAAYFCASSRSKQETQYFGPGTRLLVL.

By share, this clone ranks as medium-sized. The DNA for the CDR3 is TGTGCCAGTAGGCCGGGACACCTCTACGAGCAGTACTTC. It translates to CASRPGHLYEQYF. J is TRBJ2-7 and V is TRBV19; possibly TRBD1 for D (6 bases). The V gene lost 6 bases and the J gene lost 3 bases, with 12 bases spanning the gap. CDR1 and CDR2 (germline): LNHDA, SQIVND (reference sequence). CDR3 length: 13 amino acids.

This clone has a handful of counts. This chain uses TRBV7-3 with TRBJ2-5, with a weak D call TRBD1 (6 bases). This CDR3 is 16 amino acids long. Trimming removed 5 bases from V and 5 bases from J, with 21 bases in between. Germline V lookup: CDR1 SGHTA, CDR2 FQGTGA. Here the CDR3 reads CASSIGQQGTSETQYF. The DNA for the CDR3 is TGTGCCAGCAGCATAGGACAGCAGGGCACTTCGGAGACCCAGTACTTC.

This clone was observed a single time. The chain combines TRBV20-1 with TRBJ2-1, with 8 bases aligning to TRBD2. V shed 8 bases, J shed 0 bases, and the junction held 18 bases outside the gene matches. Germline values: CDR1 DFQATT, CDR2 SNEGSKA (reference sequence). The CDR3 length is 18 residues. CDR3 bases: TGCAGTTCTATAGATGTTGCGGCGGGGGGTCGCTCCTACAATGAGCAGTTCTTC. Protein sequence: CSSIDVAAGGRSYNEQFF.

A remark on this clone: The junction departs from the called germline gene at one end, perhaps through a read error. This chain links TRBV12-3 or TRBV12-4 with TRBJ2-3; no firm D call. The CDR3 sequence is 17 residues long. CDR3: CTSSFARPVAITDTQYF. CDR3 in DNA: TGTACCAGCAGTTTTGCACGTCCAGTGGCAATCACAGATACGCAGTATTTT.

This clone appeared many times. The gene calls are TRBV29-1 and TRBJ1-2; D unclear. The CDR3 has 12 amino acids. Germline values: CDR1 SQVTM, CDR2 ANQGSEA. With 3 bases removed from V and 4 bases from J, the gap between germline ends came to 9 bases. The CDR3 sequence: CSVDLGSYGYTF. In DNA form, the CDR3 reads TGCAGCGTTGATCTGGGGTCCTATGGCTACACCTTC.

This clone was picked up many times. V and J are TRBV7-2 and TRBJ2-5; TRBD2 matches 9 bases. V trimming: 1 base; J trimming: 5 bases; junction bases outside the gene matches: 2. CDR1 is SGHTA and CDR2 is FQGNSA in the germline V gene. The CDR3 is 14 amino acids. The CDR3 sequence is CASSLVAGAETQYF. In nucleotides, the CDR3 is TGTGCCAGCAGCTTAGTAGCGGGGGCGGAGACCCAGTACTTC.

This clone was picked up many times. The chain has TRBV7-8 and TRBJ2-5; the D is unclear. The V and J ends lost 1 base and 5 bases respectively, with 8 bases between them. CDR1 SGHVS and CDR2 FQNEAQ come from the germline V gene. The CDR3 length is 13 residues. The DNA of the CDR3 is TGTGCCAGCAGCTTAGGGTTGAGGGAGACCCAGTACTTC. Amino acids: CASSLGLRETQYF.

This clone was recorded many times. This chain links TRBV12-3 or TRBV12-4 with TRBJ1-1, with D tentatively TRBD1 (5 bases). The CDR3 loop spans 16 amino acids. V lost 9 bases, J lost 0 bases, and 20 bases lay in between. Here the CDR3 DNA reads TGTGCCAGACAGACAGTAATGGACCCCATGAACACTGAAGCTTTCTTT. Translation gives CARQTVMDPMNTEAFF.

In this sample, this clone turned up many times. This chain connects TRBV28 to TRBJ2-7; no definite D call. V was pared by 5 bases and J by 2 bases, with 10 bases between. This CDR3 spans 13 amino acids. Per germline, CDR1 MDHEN and CDR2 SYDVKM. The CDR3 reads CASSIEGPYEQYF. The CDR3 coding sequence is TGTGCCAGCAGTATCGAAGGGCCCTACGAGCAGTACTTC.

This clone was counted at least ten times. The genes are TRBV28 and TRBJ1-4; TRBD1 is a possible D gene (6 bases). CDR3 length: 15 amino acids. Germline CDR1 reads MDHEN; CDR2 reads SYDVKM. Between the trimmed V and J ends, which lost 6 bases and 1 base, there was a span of 12 bases. The CDR3 here is CASRWQGLTNEKLFF. The CDR3 nucleotides read TGTGCCAGCAGATGGCAGGGGTTAACTAATGAAAAACTGTTTTTT.

Worth noting for this clone: A much larger clone lies one base from this, so it may be a read error. The chain is built from TRBV24-1 and TRBJ2-3; 9 nucleotides align to TRBD2. CDR1 is KGHDR, CDR2 SFDVKD, per germline. The ends lost 3 bases at V and 0 bases at J; junction bases unmatched: 6. The CDR3 totals 17 residues. CDR3 nucleotides: TGTGCCACCAGTGATCCCTGGACTAGCGCAAGCACAGATACGCAGTATTTT. Translating gives CATSDPWTSASTDTQYF.

This clone was counted ten times or more. The chain is built from TRBV2 and TRBJ2-1; D possibly corresponds to TRBD1 (5 bases). Germline CDR1 is SNHLY and CDR2 is FYNNEI. This CDR3 is built from 13 residues. V lost 7 bases and J lost 5, with 12 bases in between. In nucleotides, the CDR3 is TGTGCCAGCATGAACCCAGGGAACAATGAGCAGTTCTTC. Protein sequence: CASMNPGNNEQFF.

This clone was detected ten times or more. The J gene is TRBJ1-2, the V gene TRBV6-1, with D tentatively TRBD1 (5 bases). Germline CDR1 is MNHNS and CDR2 is SASEGT. With 4 bases removed from V and 2 bases from J, the gap between germline ends came to 8 bases. The CDR3 spans 13 residues. CDR3 sequence reads: CASSVTENYGYTF. The CDR3 region has the DNA TGTGCCAGCAGTGTGACAGAGAACTATGGCTACACCTTC.

This clone was observed many times. The rearrangement links TRBV3-1 to TRBJ1-1; D is undetermined. CDR3 length: 16 amino acids. V gave up 4 bases and J gave up 6 bases, with 21 bases separating them. Germline V gene lookup returns CDR1 LGHDT and CDR2 YNNKEL (reference sequence). CDR3 in amino acids: CASSPVLRSRRSEAFF. CDR3 nucleotides: TGTGCCAGCAGCCCGGTCTTGAGGTCACGGAGGTCTGAAGCTTTCTTT.

There are many counts of this clone. The chain has TRBV20-1 and TRBJ2-1; 13 bases match TRBD2. The CDR3 is 16 residues long. The J segment lost 6 bases and the V segment lost 1 base, leaving 6 bases of the junction unmatched. Germline V lookup: CDR1 DFQATT, CDR2 SNEGSKA (reference sequence). This CDR3 is CSARGFWTSGSNEQFF. The CDR3 nucleotides are TGCAGTGCTAGAGGATTTTGGACTAGCGGGAGCAATGAGCAGTTCTTC.

This clone was detected many times. The genes are TRBV4-3 and TRBJ2-6; D might be TRBD2 (6 bases). From germline, CDR1 is LGHNA and CDR2 YSLEER. Between the trimmed V and J ends, which lost 5 bases and 0 bases, there was a span of 26 bases. The CDR3 loop spans 21 amino acids. The CDR3 protein is CASSNIGLWGRDLSGANVLTF. In DNA, the CDR3 is TGCGCCAGCAGCAATATAGGACTATGGGGACGGGATCTCTCTGGGGCCAACGTCCTGACTTTC.

Many counts were recorded for this clone. V usage is TRBV12-3 or TRBV12-4 and J usage is TRBJ1-1; TRBD1 matches at 8 bases. The V and J ends lost 4 bases and 1 base, in that order; junction bases with no gene match: 11. The CDR3 totals 17 residues. CDR3 in amino acids: CASSSWGTGGRNTEAFF. CDR3 DNA: TGTGCCAGCAGTTCGTGGGGGACAGGAGGGCGGAACACTGAAGCTTTCTTT.

This clone has just a few counts. Being one base from a much bigger clone, this may be a read error. The gene calls are TRBV29-1 and TRBJ1-1, with a weak D call TRBD1 (5 bases). Germline-derived CDR1 and CDR2 are SQVTM and ANQGSEA. Trimming left V 7 bases short and J 1 base short, with 16 bases between. The CDR3 spans 14 residues. CDR3 region: CSAWACQGNTEAFF. CDR3 DNA: TGCAGCGCCTGGGCATGCCAGGGGAACACTGAAGCTTTCTTT.

This clone came up many times. The gene calls are TRBV11-1 and TRBJ2-3; TRBD2 agrees at 8 bases. Trimming removed 3 bases from V and 1 base from J; junction bases left unmatched: 3. Germline V gene sequence: CDR1 SGHAT, CDR2 FQDESV (reference sequence). The CDR3 runs to 15 residues. CDR3 coding DNA: TGTGCCAGCAGCTTTAGCGGGGATCGCACAGATACGCAGTATTTT. Translation: CASSFSGDRTDTQYF. Full variable domain (outside the CDR3, taken from reference TRBV11-1 and TRBJ2-3): EAEVAQSPRYKITEKSQAVAFWCDPISGHATLYWYRQILGQGPELLVQFQDESVVDDSQLPKDRFSAERLKGVDSTLKIQPAELGDSAMYLCASSFSGDRTDTQYFGPGTRLTVL.

This clone has a count of ten or more. The V and J genes are TRBV3-1 and TRBJ2-7; D might be TRBD1 (6 bases). The germline V gene encodes CDR1 LGHDT and CDR2 YNNKEL (reference sequence). V was clipped by 4 bases and J by 6 bases, with 10 bases between them. The CDR3 covers 12 residues. As DNA, the CDR3 is TGTGCCAGCAGCCCCCAGGGGAGCGAGCAGTACTTC. It is translated as CASSPQGSEQYF.